The rows below give T cell receptor beta chains drawn from one sample of a study of Graves' ophthalmopathy and Graves' hyperthyroidism. TCRdb ran MiXCR on the multiplex PCR reads and lists one entry per CDR3 protein. The data contain 500,000 to 600,000 distinct CDR3 sequences, 35% to 45% of them singletons. Material: peripheral blood or thyroid tissue (not recorded which). The source of these receptors is an adult man with Graves' hyperthyroidism. Each CDR3 is given with its conserved first and last residue. D genes are given only for firm matches. Some rows mark clone size as missing; the rest say once, few, many or name a class of expanded clone.

j_call,clone_size,v_call,d_call,cdr3_aa,cdr3_nt
TRBJ2-5,NA,TRBV6-5,TRBD2,CATRGSRGSVETQYF,TGTGCCACACGCGGGAGTCGCGGGAGTGTAGAGACCCAGTACTTC
TRBJ1-6,NA,TRBV28,TRBD1,CASSDRDGRSPLHF,TGTGCCAGCAGTGACAGGGATGGACGGTCACCCCTCCACTTT
TRBJ2-5,many,TRBV13,TRBD2,CASSPQAGVHQETQYF,TGTGCCAGCAGCCCACAAGCGGGAGTGCACCAAGAGACCCAGTACTTC
TRBJ2-7,many,TRBV7-6,NA,CASSLEPTGYEQYF,TGTGCCAGCAGCTTAGAGCCAACAGGGTACGAGCAGTACTTC
TRBJ2-2,few,TRBV5-5,NA,CASIPGGLNTGELFF,TGTGCCAGCATACCTGGGGGGCTGAACACCGGGGAGCTGTTTTTT
TRBJ1-4,many,TRBV4-2,NA,CASSQVAGSNEKLFF,TGTGCCAGCAGCCAAGTAGCAGGGAGTAATGAAAAACTGTTTTTT
TRBJ1-5,NA,TRBV20-1,NA,CSARTGGGGAYEHF,TGCAGTGCTAGAACGGGGGGCGGGGGGGCCTACGAGCATTTT
TRBJ2-6,many,TRBV15,TRBD2,CATSRERVGDYSGANVLTF,TGTGCCACCAGCAGAGAAAGGGTGGGGGACTACTCTGGGGCCAACGTCCTGACTTTC
TRBJ1-4,NA,TRBV19,NA,CASSMWTANERLFF,TGTGCCAGTAGTATGTGGACAGCTAATGAAAGACTGTTTTTT
TRBJ2-2,many,TRBV7-9,NA,CASSSGTRAGELFF,TGTGCCAGCAGCTCCGGGACACGGGCCGGGGAGCTGTTTTTT
TRBJ2-3,few,TRBV10-3,NA,CAISDLAVGRDTQYF,TGTGCCATCAGTGACTTGGCGGTGGGACGAGATACGCAGTATTTT
TRBJ2-1,NA,TRBV11-2,TRBD2,CASSYPGTRRGDEQFF,TGTGCCAGCAGTTACCCTGGGACTAGAAGAGGCGATGAGCAGTTCTTC
TRBJ1-2,many,TRBV5-1,NA,CASSLGPQGGNGYTF,TGCGCCAGCAGCTTGGGCCCCCAAGGGGGGAATGGCTACACCTTC
TRBJ1-5,many,TRBV28,NA,CASSRDTNQPQHF,TGTGCCAGCAGTAGGGACACCAATCAGCCCCAGCATTTT
TRBJ1-5,NA,TRBV7-9,NA,CASSPGQRNQPQRF,TGTGCCAGCAGCCCTGGACAGAGAAATCAGCCCCAGCGTTTT